This paragraph reports one T cell receptor (beta chain). Its specificity is unknown. These data belong to a study of T cell repertoires and HLA-DP antigens. Study-wide context: Alloreactive CD4+ T cells targeted HLA-DP on transduced HeLa.

The length of the CDR3 is 14 residues. Trimming at V came to 5 bases and at J to 2 bases, leaving 5 bases not matched to a gene. Per the germline V gene, CDR1 is MNHEY and CDR2 is SVGAGI. Pre-culture CD4+ samples were sequenced deeply, targeting around 200,000 T cell genomes. Clones were read by immunoSEQ multiplex PCR, and TCRdb kept only the in-frame ones, dropping some. Among approximately 73,000 clones listed, around 80% were seen once. Study-wide results and limits: Average cumulative frequency of previously undetected clones was about 40% against one allele and 50% to 55% against the other. The CD4+ repertoire was not split into naive and memory.

The source is a man aged 55 to 70 in good health and CMV-seronegative. Sequenced input: CD4+ T cells from PBMCs. V usage is TRBV6-5 and J usage is TRBJ1-1; 7 nucleotides line up with TRBD1. The CDR3 protein is CASSGQAINTEAFF. In DNA, the CDR3 is TGTGCCAGCAGTGGACAGGCAATCAACACTGAAGCTTTCTTT.